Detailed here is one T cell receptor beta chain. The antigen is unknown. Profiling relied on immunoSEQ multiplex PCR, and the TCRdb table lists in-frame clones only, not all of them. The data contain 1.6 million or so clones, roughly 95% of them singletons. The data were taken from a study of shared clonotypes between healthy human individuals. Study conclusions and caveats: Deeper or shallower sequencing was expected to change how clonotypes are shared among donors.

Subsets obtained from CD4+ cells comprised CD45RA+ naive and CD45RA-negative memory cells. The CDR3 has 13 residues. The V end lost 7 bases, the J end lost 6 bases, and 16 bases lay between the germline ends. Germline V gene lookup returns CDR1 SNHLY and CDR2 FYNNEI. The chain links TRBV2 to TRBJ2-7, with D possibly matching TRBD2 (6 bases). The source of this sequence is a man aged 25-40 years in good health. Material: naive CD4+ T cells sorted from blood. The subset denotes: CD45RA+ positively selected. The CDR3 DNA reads TGTGCCAGCATCATGGTCCTGGAGGGCGAGCAGTACTTC. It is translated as CASIMVLEGEQYF.